This TCR beta chain came from a study of cytomegalovirus exposure and HLA in healthy donors. The study, taken as a whole, reports: There were a few CMV-associated chains whose specificity for CMV antigens was confirmed in vitro. A later analysis showed TCR association rates differing by HLA locus, peaking at DRB1 and lowest at HLA-C.

V trimming: 5 bases; J trimming: 3 bases; junction bases outside the gene matches: 11. Germline V lookup: CDR1 MRHNA, CDR2 SNTAGT. There are 16 residues in the CDR3. The PCR employed 60 Vbeta primers together with 13 Jbeta primers. Original processing notes: Among the unique TCR beta chains that a later analysis counted, some 73 million in all, roughly 10 million were shared. The protocol was immunoSEQ multiplex PCR, while the TCRdb copy is restricted to in-frame clones and leaves out a portion. V and J calls and clone size are copied from that table; D and trimming were computed from the DNA. The sample shows 150,000 or so clones, 75% to 90% of them seen only once. Comments on this clone: The antigen is undetermined.

The specimen was PBMCs. The receptor's source is a young man in good health and CMV-seropositive. The chain links TRBV6-4 to TRBJ1-2, with 8 bases fitting TRBD1. CDR3 loop: CASSPPTGDDDYGYTF. The CDR3 nucleotides read TGTGCCAGCAGTCCCCCGACAGGGGACGACGACTATGGCTACACCTTC.